This T cell receptor (beta chain) is from a study of T cell clonotyping in hematopoietic cell transplantation. Points from the study as a whole: CD4 and CD8 repertoire contributions could not be separated without sorting. Pathologically expanded recipient clonotypes increased progressively from day 30 to day 180 as diversity fell. Few recipient clonotypes overlapped donors; over 95% were de novo at given depth.

The ends were cut back, 7 bases at V and 8 bases at J, with 17 bases in the middle. Per germline, CDR1 SNHLY and CDR2 FYNNEI. The CDR3 loop spans 14 amino acids. Produced via immunoSEQ multiplex PCR; TCRdb's table is partial and in-frame only. In the table there are roughly 16,000 clones, approximately 91% of which are singletons. On this clone itself: Its antigen is still unknown.

The sequence came from a man in his forties or fifties in good health. Some clones in this sample may be carry-over from other donors' samples. The J gene is TRBJ1-4, the V gene TRBV2; D is undetermined. What was sequenced was peripheral blood mononuclear cells. The CDR3 sequence is CASNRRGGNEKLFF. The CDR3 DNA is TGTGCCAGCAACAGACGTGGAGGGAACGAAAAACTGTTTTTT.